This entry is about one T cell receptor beta chain. What it binds is not known. One junction end does not reproduce the germline sequence, and a read error may be involved. The sample is drawn from a study of T cell repertoires in ileal Crohn's disease. Notes on the study in general: Every patient over 26.8% clonality showed endoscopic recurrence.

Measured with immunoSEQ multiplex PCR; TCRdb has only the in-frame clones, and not every one. The table has under 9,000 clones, roughly 74% seen once. Germline CDR1 reads SQVTM; CDR2 reads ANQGSEA. The length of the CDR3 is 10 residues. Source material: ileal tissue. This receptor was taken from an adult with Crohn's disease. V usage is TRBV29-1 and J usage is TRBJ2-1; D is ambiguous. This CDR3 is CSVAVPLVIF. DNA of the CDR3: TGCAGCGTTGCGGTCCCACTGGTAATCTTC.